What follows are 10 T cell receptor beta chains derived from one specimen sequenced in a study of T cells in Graves' hyperthyroidism and ophthalmopathy. RNA transcripts served as the template for amplifying TCR beta CDR3 regions. Carried out on the TCR CDR3, a first-round RT-PCR used the HTBI primer set. TCRdb passed the multiplex PCR reads through MiXCR, listing each CDR3 protein once. The table has some 350,000 distinct CDR3 sequences, 15% to 18% seen once. The specimen was blood. Receptors originate from a woman aged 18-29 years with Graves' hyperthyroidism that later progressed to Graves' ophthalmopathy.

This clonotype was observed a handful of times. The CDR3 nucleotides are TGTGCCAGCAGTAGGGGACAGAGAGATCAGCCCCAGCATTTT. Protein product: CASSRGQRDQPQHF. The chain employs TRBV27 and TRBJ1-5; 7 positions agree with TRBD1. CDR1 and CDR2 from the germline V gene are MNHEY and SMNVEV (reference sequence). The CDR3 spans 14 residues. With 5 bases clipped from V and 5 bases from J, the junction kept 6 bases outside the gene matches.

This clonotype appeared many times. In DNA, the CDR3 is TGTGCCAGCAAATCGTCGGCGGAGCAGTTCTTC. Translated: CASKSSAEQFF. The chain recombines TRBV6-2 or TRBV6-3 with TRBJ2-1, with D unresolved. V lost 7 bases and J 10 bases, leaving 11 bases between the germline ends. The V gene's germline CDR1 is MNHEY and CDR2 SVGEGT. This CDR3 is 11 amino acids long.

With respect to this clonotype: This could be a read error, since a much larger clone is one nucleotide away. This chain uses TRBV29-1 with TRBJ2-3; 8 bases match TRBD2. CDR3 length equals 15 residues. The germline V gene has CDR1 SQVTM and CDR2 ANQGSEA. The junction had 9 bases not matched to a gene; V was cut back by 3 bases and J by 4 bases. CDR3 region: CSVEANGRGSDTQYF. The CDR3 DNA follows: TGCAGCGTTGAGGCTAACGGGAGGGGCTCAGATACGCAGTATTTT.

Points on this clonotype: A much bigger clone sits one base away, suggesting this may be a read error. The J gene is TRBJ1-1, the V gene TRBV15; D not resolved. The CDR3 is made up of 12 amino acids. Germline-derived CDR1 and CDR2 are LNHNV and YYDKDF (reference sequence). The CDR3 spells CATSRDRNEASF. For the CDR3, the DNA is TGTGCCACCAGCAGAGATAGGAATGAAGCTTCCTTT.

The chain employs TRBV5-1 and TRBJ2-5, with 7 nucleotides matching TRBD1. Per germline, CDR1 SGHRS and CDR2 YFSETQ. CDR3 length: 14 amino acids. Trimming took 7 bases from V and 4 from J; bases not matched to a gene: 10. The DNA for the CDR3 is TGCGCCAGCGCTCCACGACAGGGCGGAGAGACCCAGTACTTC. This sequence encodes CASAPRQGGETQYF.

This clonotype has ten or more counts. V and J are TRBV7-9 and TRBJ1-1; unclear D gene. The germline gives CDR1 SEHNR, CDR2 FQNEAQ (reference sequence). The ends were cut back, 1 base at V and 1 base at J, with 7 bases in the middle. The CDR3 length is 14 residues. CDR3 region: CASSLGARNTEAFF. CDR3 in DNA: TGTGCCAGCAGCTTAGGAGCGAGGAACACTGAAGCTTTCTTT.

The table lists this clonotype with a few counts. V and J are TRBV27 and TRBJ2-7; 11 bases line up with TRBD2. CDR3 size: 15 residues. Germline trimming cut 6 bases from V and 0 bases from J; bases unmatched to any gene: 4. In germline, CDR1 is MNHEY, CDR2 SMNVEV (reference sequence). CDR3 bases: TGTGCCAGCAGAAGGGGACTAGCGGTCTCCTACGAGCAGTACTTC. Translation gives CASRRGLAVSYEQYF.

This clonotype was counted ten times or more. The J gene is TRBJ1-5, the V gene TRBV28, with 8 bases that match TRBD1. The germline V gene has CDR1 MDHEN and CDR2 SYDVKM. V was clipped by 3 bases and J by 2 bases; unmatched bases: 3. This CDR3 has 15 amino acids. The CDR3 region has the DNA TGTGCCAGCAGTTTCAGGGGGCCAGGCAATCAGCCCCAGCATTTT. This encodes CASSFRGPGNQPQHF.

At least ten counts were recorded for this clonotype. V usage is TRBV12-3 or TRBV12-4 and J usage is TRBJ1-5; D uncertain. This CDR3 region has 15 residues. Trimming cost V 1 base and J 3 bases, with 10 bases left between them. CDR3 amino acids: CASSLGQNLNQPQHF. The CDR3 coding sequence is TGTGCCAGCAGTTTAGGGCAGAACCTCAATCAGCCCCAGCATTTT.

This clonotype occurred a few times. V is TRBV6-9 and J is TRBJ1-1, with 9 bases lining up with TRBD1. The CDR3 has 15 amino acids. With V trimmed by 3 bases and J by 1 base, 3 bases remained unmatched. Germline lookup yields CDR1 MNHGY and CDR2 SVAAGI. The CDR3 region has the DNA TGTGCCAGCAGTTACTTGGGACAGGGGAACACTGAAGCTTTCTTT. It specifies CASSYLGQGNTEAFF.